One and the same sample provided the 4 T cell receptor gamma chains below, sequenced in a study of gamma-delta chains in newborns, infants, children. TCRdb fed the reads into CATT to redo clone calling. The table has several hundred gamma-chain clones, about 70% seen once. Specimen: blood. The receptors derive from a child who was a newborn, infant or young child, either healthy, febrile or measles-vaccinated (not recorded which).

A remark on this clone: One end of the junction fails to match germline, which may point to a read error. The chain is built from TRGV2 and TRGJ1 or TRGJ2. The J gene, absent from TCRdb, was called here by matching the DNA to germline. The length of the CDR3 is 14 residues. Germline values: CDR1 EGSNGY, CDR2 YDSYNSKV. The CDR3: CANWDGPVYYKKLF. CDR3 DNA sequence: TGTGCCAACTGGGACGGGCCGGTTTATTATAAGAAACTCTTT.

This chain uses TRGV8 with TRGJ1 or TRGJ2. The J gene, left out of TCRdb, was set here by checking the DNA against germline. J gave up 3 bases and V 6 bases, and 2 bases lay outside the gene matches. Germline V gene sequence: CDR1 VENAVY, CDR2 YDSYNSRV. The CDR3 has 11 amino acids. This chain's CDR3 is CATWFYYKKLF. The DNA of the CDR3 is TGTGCCACCTGGTTTTATTATAAGAAACTCTTT.

The J gene was identified as TRGJ1 or TRGJ2, and no V gene was called. The CDR3 contains 13 residues. CDR3 sequence: CATWDGPYYKKLF. The CDR3 bases are TGTGCCACCTGGGACGGGCCATATTATAAGAAACTCTTT.

The gene calls are TRGV9 and TRGJ1 or TRGJ2. TCRdb leaves out the J gene; it was filled in here by matching the DNA to germline. There are 13 residues in the CDR3. Trimming removed 2 bases from V and 6 bases from J; junction bases left unmatched: 7. Germline V lookup: CDR1 GITISATS, CDR2 ISYDGTV (reference sequence). The CDR3 sequence: CALWEAPPYKKLF. The CDR3 DNA is TGTGCCTTGTGGGAGGCCCCTCCTTATAAGAAACTCTTT.